The following is a TCR beta chain sequence with its context. The antigen it recognizes is unknown. Base-call qualities are not available, and no considerably larger clone is one nucleotide away. This sample was taken from a study of T cell responses to AZD1222 COVID-19 vaccine (dated by TCRdb to the early 2020s). For context, the study as a whole: A total of approximately 240 trial participants underwent TCR sequencing, of whom approximately 210 received two doses of AZD1222 and around 26 received two doses of the MenACWY control vaccine. Trial participants were enrolled by age into subgroups of 18-55, 56-69 and 70-plus years, and approximately 150, 30 and 60 TCR-sequenced participants, respectively, were included in these subgroups. What the study reported, not specific to this receptor: Epitopes outside the regions mutated in the B.1.351 and B.1.1.7 variants were reportedly recognized by nearly half of the unique spike-specific TCRs. Only a handful of AZD1222 recipients were SARS-CoV-2 seropositive at baseline, limiting conclusions about previously exposed vaccinees. Because no day 14 peak-response samples were available, repertoires were characterized only after the peak T cell response. CD4 TCRs associated with the vaccine covered the entire spike protein, and the dominant responses were in regions 160-218 and 743-854. In the small 56-69-year group, the increase in depth fell short of significance, most likely because of low power. Most participants were white British and females outnumbered males, and the authors suggested that clonal diversity may have been underestimated. After two AZD1222 doses, spike-specific TCR breadth and depth were significantly higher than at day 0 and than in MenACWY recipients.

Relative to germline, V is 8 bases shorter and J is 7 bases shorter, with 14 bases between their ends. CDR1 and CDR2 (SGHNT, YENEEA) derive from the germline V gene. The CDR3 starts with the cysteine, ends with the phenylalanine, and has 12 residues. This entry keeps only the CDR3 DNA: 36 bases, framed from base 1. This sample's time point label indicates: about 28 days (+/-7) after the second vaccine dose. Read against the paper, the sample's treatment or condition label means: meningococcal conjugate vaccine given as trial control. Samples from vaccinated people were obtained from the UK trials COV001 and COV002, which included a single-blind randomized controlled phase 2/3 trial of AZD1222 (ChAdOx1 nCoV-19) in healthy adults. Trial participant PBMC samples were collected at day 0 and day 28 after the second dose for TCRbeta chain sequencing. The CDR3 regions of human TCRbeta chains were subjected to immunosequencing. The authors' analysis ran thus. Repertoire TCRs were matched against a reference library of SARS-CoV-2-specific TCRs generated with the MIRA antigen-specificity platform. Breadth was defined as the fraction of unique TCRs that were SARS-CoV-2-associated, and depth was defined as the fraction of total T cells that were SARS-CoV-2-associated. Each spike-specific TCR was assigned to its reactive spike region and to a CD4 or CD8 class using the MIRA data. Log10-transformed breadth and depth values were compared by one-way ANOVA with Sidak's multiple comparisons tests. TCRdb's version of the immuneACCESS table is confined to in-frame rearrangements and falls short of the full clone set. An unresolved V gene accounts for under half of the shortfall where checked; the remainder is of unknown origin. For V, J and clone size, that table is used; D and trimming come from the DNA. The table for this sample lists 140,000 or so clones; approximately 85% of them were counted only once. 5.4% of the sample lies in the top ten.

This clonotype originated in an adult who received the MenACWY meningococcal vaccine as a control. Sequenced material: peripheral blood, taken 28 days after the second dose of the MenACWY control vaccine. Rearrangement joined TRBV11-3 to TRBJ1-1; no D gene call is confident. CDR3 loop: CASATDSVEAFF. The DNA reads as follows: TGTGCCAGCGCCACGGATAGTGTTGAAGCTTTCTTT.